This T cell receptor beta chain was documented in a study of follicular helper T cells after annual influenza vaccination. Study results and caveats: Just 10-20% of cells analyzed had recovered productive TCRB sequences.

Trimming cost V 5 bases and J 1 base, with 14 bases left between them. CDR3 length: 15 amino acids. Germline V gene sequence: CDR1 SQVTM, CDR2 ANQGSEA. Profiling relied on immunoSEQ multiplex PCR, and the TCRdb table lists in-frame clones only, not all of them. This sample carries approximately 30,000 clones, approximately 81% of them seen once, and the ten largest clones take roughly 1.1%. Time point given: 2014-2015 season, pre-vaccination. In regard to this clone: Its antigen remains unknown.

This chain connects TRBV29-1 to TRBJ1-4; D might be TRBD1 (6 bases). The sequencing here drew on CXCR5+ CD38- circulating T follicular helper cells from blood, taken on the day of influenza vaccination. The subset denotes: circulating Tfh, non-naive CD4+CXCR5+PD-1+ (ICOS+CD38+ or ICOS-CD38-). The clonotype originates from an adult who received the influenza vaccine. Here the CDR3 reads CSVKGGEETNEKLFF. DNA for the CDR3: TGCAGCGTTAAGGGGGGGGAGGAAACTAATGAAAAACTGTTTTTT. Looking up the rest from reference TRBV29-1 and TRBJ1-4 gives the full variable domain: SAVISQKPSRDICQRGTSLTIQCQVDSQVTMMFWYRQQPGQSLTLIATANQGSEATYESGFVIDKFPISRPNLTFSTLTVSNMSPEDSSIYLCSVKGGEETNEKLFFGSGTQLSVL.